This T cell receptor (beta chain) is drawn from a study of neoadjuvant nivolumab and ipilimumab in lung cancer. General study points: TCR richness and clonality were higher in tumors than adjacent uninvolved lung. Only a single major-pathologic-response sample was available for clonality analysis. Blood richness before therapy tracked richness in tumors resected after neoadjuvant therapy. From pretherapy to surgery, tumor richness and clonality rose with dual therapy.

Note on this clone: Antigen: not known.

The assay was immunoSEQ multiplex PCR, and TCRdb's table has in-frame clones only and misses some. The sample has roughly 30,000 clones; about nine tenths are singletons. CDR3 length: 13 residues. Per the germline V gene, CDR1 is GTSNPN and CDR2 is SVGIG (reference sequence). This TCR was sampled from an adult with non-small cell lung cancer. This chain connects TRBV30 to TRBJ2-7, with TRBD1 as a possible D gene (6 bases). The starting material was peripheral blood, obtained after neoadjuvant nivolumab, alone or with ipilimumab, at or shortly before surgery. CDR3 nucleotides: TGTGCTCCACGGTGGGGGCCCCACTACGAGCAGTACTTC. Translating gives CAPRWGPHYEQYF.